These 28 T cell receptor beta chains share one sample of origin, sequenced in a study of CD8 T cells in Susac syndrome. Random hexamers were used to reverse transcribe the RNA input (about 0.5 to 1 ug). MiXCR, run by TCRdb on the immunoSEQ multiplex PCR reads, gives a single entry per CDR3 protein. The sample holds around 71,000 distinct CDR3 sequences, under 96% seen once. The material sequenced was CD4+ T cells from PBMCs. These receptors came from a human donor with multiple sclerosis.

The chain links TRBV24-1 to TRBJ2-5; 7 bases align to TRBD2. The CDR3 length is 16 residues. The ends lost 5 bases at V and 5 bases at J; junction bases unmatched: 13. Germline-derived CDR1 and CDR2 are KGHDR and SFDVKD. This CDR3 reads CATSVMGRDAGETQYF. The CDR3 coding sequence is TGTGCCACCAGTGTTATGGGGAGGGACGCTGGGGAGACCCAGTACTTC.

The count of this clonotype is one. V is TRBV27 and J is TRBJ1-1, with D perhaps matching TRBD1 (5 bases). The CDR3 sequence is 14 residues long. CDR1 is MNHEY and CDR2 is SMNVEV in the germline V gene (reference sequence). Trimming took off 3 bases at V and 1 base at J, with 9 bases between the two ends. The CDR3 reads CASSFLTANTEAFF. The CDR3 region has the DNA TGTGCCAGCAGTTTTTTGACAGCGAACACTGAAGCTTTCTTT.

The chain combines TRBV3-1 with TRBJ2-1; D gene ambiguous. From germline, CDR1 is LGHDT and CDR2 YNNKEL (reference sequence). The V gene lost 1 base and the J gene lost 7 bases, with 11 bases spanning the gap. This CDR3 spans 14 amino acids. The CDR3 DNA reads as TGTGCCAGCAGCCAAGGTCCTAGGGATAATGAGCAGTTCTTC. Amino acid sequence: CASSQGPRDNEQFF.

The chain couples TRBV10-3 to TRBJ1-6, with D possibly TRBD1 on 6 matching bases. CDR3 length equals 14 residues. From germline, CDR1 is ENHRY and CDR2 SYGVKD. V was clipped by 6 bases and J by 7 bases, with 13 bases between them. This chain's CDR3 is CAISPGTQNSPLHF. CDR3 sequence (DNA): TGTGCCATCAGCCCCGGGACACAGAATTCACCCCTCCACTTT.

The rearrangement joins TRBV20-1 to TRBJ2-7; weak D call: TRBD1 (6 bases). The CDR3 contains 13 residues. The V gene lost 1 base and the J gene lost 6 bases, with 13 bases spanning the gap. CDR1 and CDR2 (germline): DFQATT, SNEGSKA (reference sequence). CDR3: CSARGQGLREQYF. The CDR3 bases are TGCAGTGCTAGAGGGCAGGGGCTCCGCGAGCAGTACTTC.

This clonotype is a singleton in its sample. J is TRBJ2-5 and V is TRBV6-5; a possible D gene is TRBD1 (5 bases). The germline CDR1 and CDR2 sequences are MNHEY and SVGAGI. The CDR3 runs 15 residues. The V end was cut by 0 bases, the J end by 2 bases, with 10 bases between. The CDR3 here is CASSYSWGLQETQYF. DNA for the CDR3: TGTGCCAGCAGTTACTCATGGGGCCTACAAGAGACCCAGTACTTC.

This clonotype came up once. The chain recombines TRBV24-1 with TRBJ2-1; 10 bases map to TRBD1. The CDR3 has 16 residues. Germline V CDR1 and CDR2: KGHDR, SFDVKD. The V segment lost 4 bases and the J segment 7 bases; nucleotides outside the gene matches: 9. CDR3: CATSDTTGGGYNEQFF. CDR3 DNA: TGTGCCACCAGTGACACGACAGGGGGCGGGTATAATGAGCAGTTCTTC.

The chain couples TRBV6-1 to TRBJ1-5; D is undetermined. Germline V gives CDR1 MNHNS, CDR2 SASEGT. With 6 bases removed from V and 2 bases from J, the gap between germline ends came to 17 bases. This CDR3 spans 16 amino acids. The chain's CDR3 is CASRTRGGLGNQPQHF. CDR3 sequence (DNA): TGTGCCAGCAGGACCCGTGGAGGGCTTGGCAATCAGCCCCAGCATTTT.

The CDR3 DNA reads as TGTGCCAGCAGTTCAGGACGCACAGATACGCAGTATTTT. It specifies CASSSGRTDTQYF. The rearrangement uses TRBV6-6 and TRBJ2-3, with D unresolved. This CDR3 is 13 amino acids long. V was cut by 4 bases and J by 1 base, with 6 bases left in between. Germline V gene lookup returns CDR1 MNHNY and CDR2 SVGAGI (reference sequence).

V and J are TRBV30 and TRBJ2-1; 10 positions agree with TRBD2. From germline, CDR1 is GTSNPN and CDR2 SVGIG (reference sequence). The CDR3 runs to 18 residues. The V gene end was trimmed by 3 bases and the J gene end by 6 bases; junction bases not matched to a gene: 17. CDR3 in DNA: TGTGCCTGGAGGGAATTTCTAGCGGGGGCCCAAATTCTCAATGAGCAGTTCTTC. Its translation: CAWREFLAGAQILNEQFF.

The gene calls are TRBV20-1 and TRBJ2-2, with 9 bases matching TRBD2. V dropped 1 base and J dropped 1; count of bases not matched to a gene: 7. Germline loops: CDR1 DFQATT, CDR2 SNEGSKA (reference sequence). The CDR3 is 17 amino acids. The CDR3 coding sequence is TGCAGTGCTAGAGTGGCGGGGGGGCCGAGGAACACCGGGGAGCTGTTTTTT. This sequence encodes CSARVAGGPRNTGELFF.

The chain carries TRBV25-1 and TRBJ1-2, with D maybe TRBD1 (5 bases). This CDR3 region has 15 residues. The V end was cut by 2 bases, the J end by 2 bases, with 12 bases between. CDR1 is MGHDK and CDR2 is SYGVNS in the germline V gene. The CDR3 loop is CASSEGRDGNYGYTF. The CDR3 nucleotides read TGTGCCAGCAGTGAAGGAAGGGACGGGAACTATGGCTACACCTTC.

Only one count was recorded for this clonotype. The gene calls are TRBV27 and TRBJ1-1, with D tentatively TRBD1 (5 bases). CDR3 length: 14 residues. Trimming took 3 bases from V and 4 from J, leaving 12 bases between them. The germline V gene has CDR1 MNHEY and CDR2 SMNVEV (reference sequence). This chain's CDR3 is CASSFGGEGTEAFF. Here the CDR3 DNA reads TGTGCCAGCAGTTTTGGGGGAGAGGGCACTGAAGCTTTCTTT.

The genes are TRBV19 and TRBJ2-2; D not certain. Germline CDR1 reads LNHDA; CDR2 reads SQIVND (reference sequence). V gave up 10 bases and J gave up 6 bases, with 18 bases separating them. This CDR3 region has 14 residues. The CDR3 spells CATQPRSGAGELFF. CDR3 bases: TGTGCCACACAGCCTAGATCTGGAGCCGGGGAGCTGTTTTTT.

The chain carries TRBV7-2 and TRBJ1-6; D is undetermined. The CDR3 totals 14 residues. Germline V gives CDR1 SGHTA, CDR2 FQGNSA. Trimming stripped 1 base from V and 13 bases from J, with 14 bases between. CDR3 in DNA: TGTGCCAGCAGCTTAGGAGGCAGTTACGGCCCCCTCCACTTT. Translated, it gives CASSLGGSYGPLHF.

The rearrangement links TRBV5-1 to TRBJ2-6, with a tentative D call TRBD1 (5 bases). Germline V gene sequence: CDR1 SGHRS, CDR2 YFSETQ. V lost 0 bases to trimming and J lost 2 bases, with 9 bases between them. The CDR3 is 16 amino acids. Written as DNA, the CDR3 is TGCGCCAGCAGCTTGGCTGCCAGGGCTGGGGCCAACGTCCTGACTTTC. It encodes CASSLAARAGANVLTF.

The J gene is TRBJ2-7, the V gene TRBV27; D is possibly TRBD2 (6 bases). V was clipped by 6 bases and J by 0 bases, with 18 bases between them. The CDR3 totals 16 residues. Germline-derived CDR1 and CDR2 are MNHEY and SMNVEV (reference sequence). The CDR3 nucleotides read TGTGCCAGCAGACAAAACGGGCGGGGATACTCCTACGAGCAGTACTTC. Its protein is CASRQNGRGYSYEQYF.

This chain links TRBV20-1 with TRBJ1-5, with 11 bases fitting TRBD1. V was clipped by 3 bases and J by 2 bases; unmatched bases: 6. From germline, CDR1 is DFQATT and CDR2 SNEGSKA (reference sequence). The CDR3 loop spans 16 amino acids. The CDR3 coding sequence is TGCAGTGCTAGGGGGTGGACAGGGGGCGGCAATCAGCCCCAGCATTTT. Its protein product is CSARGWTGGGNQPQHF.

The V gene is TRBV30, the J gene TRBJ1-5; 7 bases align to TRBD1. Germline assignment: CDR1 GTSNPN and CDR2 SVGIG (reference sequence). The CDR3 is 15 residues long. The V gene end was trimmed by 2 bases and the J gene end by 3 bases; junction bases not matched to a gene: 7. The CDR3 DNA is TGTGCCTGGAGTCACAAAACAGGGGACAATCAGCCCCAGCATTTT. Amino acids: CAWSHKTGDNQPQHF.

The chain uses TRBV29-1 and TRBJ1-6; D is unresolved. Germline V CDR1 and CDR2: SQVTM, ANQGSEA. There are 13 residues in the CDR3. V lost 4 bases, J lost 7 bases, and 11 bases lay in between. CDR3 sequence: CSVAGDPNSPLHF. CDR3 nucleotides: TGCAGCGTTGCTGGAGACCCCAATTCACCCCTCCACTTT. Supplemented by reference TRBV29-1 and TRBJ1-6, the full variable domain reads SAVISQKPSRDICQRGTSLTIQCQVDSQVTMMFWYRQQPGQSLTLIATANQGSEATYESGFVIDKFPISRPNLTFSTLTVSNMSPEDSSIYLCSVAGDPNSPLHFGNGTRLTVT.

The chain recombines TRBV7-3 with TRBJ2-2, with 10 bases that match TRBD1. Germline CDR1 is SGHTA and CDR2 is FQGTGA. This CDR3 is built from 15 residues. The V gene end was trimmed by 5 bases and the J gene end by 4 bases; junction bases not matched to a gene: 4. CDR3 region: CASSTGTGVTGELFF. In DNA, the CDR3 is TGTGCCAGCAGCACCGGGACAGGGGTCACCGGGGAGCTGTTTTTT.

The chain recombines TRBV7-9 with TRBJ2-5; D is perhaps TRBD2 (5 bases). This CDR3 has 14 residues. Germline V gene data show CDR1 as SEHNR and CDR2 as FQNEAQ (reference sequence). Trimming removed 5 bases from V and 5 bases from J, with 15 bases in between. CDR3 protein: CASSIGSGMETQYF. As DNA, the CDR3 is TGTGCCAGCAGCATTGGGTCCGGGATGGAGACCCAGTACTTC.

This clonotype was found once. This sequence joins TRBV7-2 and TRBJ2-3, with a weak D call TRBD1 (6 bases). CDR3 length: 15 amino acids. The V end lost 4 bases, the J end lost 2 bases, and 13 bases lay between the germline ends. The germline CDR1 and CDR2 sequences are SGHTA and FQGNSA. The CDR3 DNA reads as TGTGCCAGCAGCTCACAGACAGGCCTCACAGATACGCAGTATTTT. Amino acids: CASSSQTGLTDTQYF.

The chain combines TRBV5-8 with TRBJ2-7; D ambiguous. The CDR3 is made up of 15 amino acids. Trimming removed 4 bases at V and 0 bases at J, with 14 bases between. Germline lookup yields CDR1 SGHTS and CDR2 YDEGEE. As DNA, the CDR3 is TGTGCCAGCAGCCCCCGGACGCCTAGCTCCTACGAGCAGTACTTC. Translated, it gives CASSPRTPSSYEQYF.

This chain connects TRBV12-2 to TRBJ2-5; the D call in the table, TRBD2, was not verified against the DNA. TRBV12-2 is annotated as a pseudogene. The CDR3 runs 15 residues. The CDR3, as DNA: TGTGCAAGTCGCTTAGGAGGGAAGTTCCAAGAGACCCAGTACTTC. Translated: CASRLGGKFQETQYF.

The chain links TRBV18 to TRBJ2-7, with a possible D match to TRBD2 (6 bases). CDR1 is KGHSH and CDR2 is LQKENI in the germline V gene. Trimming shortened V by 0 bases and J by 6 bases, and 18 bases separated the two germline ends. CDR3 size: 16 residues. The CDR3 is CASSPPVSRDSAEQYF. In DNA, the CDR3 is TGTGCCAGCTCACCACCGGTTTCGAGGGACTCGGCCGAGCAGTACTTC.

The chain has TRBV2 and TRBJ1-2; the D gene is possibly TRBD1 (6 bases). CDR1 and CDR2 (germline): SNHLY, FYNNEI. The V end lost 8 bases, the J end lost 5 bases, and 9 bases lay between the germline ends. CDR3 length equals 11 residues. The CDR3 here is CASQDSYGYTF. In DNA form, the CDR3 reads TGTGCCAGCCAGGACAGTTATGGCTACACCTTC.

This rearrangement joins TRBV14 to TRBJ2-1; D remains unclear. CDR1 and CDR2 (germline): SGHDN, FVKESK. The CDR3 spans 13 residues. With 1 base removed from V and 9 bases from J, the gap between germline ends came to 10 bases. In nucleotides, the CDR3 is TGTGCCAGCAGCCAAGTACGTTCGAGTGAGCAGTTCTTC. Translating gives CASSQVRSSEQFF.